The clone carrying this T cell receptor (beta chain) has ten or more counts. TCRdb re-called the 5' RACE reads through MiXCR, storing one row per CDR3 protein. The top ten hold 5.5% to 6% of the sample, which has tens of thousands of distinct CDR3 sequences, less than 5% seen once. These data come from a study of neurological immune-mediated disorders. CDR1 and CDR2 from the germline V gene are SGHTA and FQGNSA. This CDR3 spans 12 amino acids. Trimming shortened V by 5 bases and J by 2 bases, and 5 bases separated the two germline ends. Sequenced input: PBMCs. The chain couples TRBV7-2 to TRBJ2-3; D gene unclear. The receptor was derived from an older woman with multiple sclerosis. The CDR3: CASSAYTDTQYF. In nucleotides, the CDR3 is TGTGCCAGCAGCGCCTACACAGATACGCAGTATTTT. Drawing the rest from reference TRBV7-2 and TRBJ2-3, the complete variable domain is GAGVSQSPSNKVTEKGKDVELRCDPISGHTALYWYRQSLGQGLEFLIYFQGNSAPDKSGLPSDRFSAERTGGSVSTLTIQRTQQEDSAVYLCASSAYTDTQYFGPGTRLTVL.